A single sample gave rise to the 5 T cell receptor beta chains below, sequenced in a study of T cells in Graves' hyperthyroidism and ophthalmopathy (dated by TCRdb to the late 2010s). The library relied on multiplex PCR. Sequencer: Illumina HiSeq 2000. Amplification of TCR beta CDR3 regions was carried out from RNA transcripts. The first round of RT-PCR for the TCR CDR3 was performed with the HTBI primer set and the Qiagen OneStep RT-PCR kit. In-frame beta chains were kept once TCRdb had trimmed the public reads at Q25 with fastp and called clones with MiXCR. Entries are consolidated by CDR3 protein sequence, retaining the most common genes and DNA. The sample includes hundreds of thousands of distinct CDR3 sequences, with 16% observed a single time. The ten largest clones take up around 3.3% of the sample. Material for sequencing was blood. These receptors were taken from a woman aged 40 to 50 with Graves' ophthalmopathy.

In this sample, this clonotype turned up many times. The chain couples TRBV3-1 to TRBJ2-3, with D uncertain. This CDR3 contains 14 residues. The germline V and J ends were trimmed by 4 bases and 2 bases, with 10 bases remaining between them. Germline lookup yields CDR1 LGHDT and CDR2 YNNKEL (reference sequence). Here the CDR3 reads CASSLDGITDTQYF. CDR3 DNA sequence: TGTGCCAGCAGCCTGGACGGAATCACAGATACGCAGTATTTT.

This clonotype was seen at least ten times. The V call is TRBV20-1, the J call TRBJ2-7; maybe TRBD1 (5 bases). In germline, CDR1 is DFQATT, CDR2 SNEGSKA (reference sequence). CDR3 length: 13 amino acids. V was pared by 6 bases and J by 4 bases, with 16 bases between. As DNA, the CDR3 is TGCAGTGCCCAAGGGGTGACCGGGTACGAGCAGTACTTC. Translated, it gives CSAQGVTGYEQYF.

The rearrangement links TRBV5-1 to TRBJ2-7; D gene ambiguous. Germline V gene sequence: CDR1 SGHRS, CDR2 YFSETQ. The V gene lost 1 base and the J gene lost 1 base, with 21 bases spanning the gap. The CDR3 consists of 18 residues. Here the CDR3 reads CASSLSGQMLPRSYEQYF. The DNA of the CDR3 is TGCGCCAGCAGCTTGTCTGGGCAGATGCTCCCTCGATCCTACGAGCAGTACTTC.

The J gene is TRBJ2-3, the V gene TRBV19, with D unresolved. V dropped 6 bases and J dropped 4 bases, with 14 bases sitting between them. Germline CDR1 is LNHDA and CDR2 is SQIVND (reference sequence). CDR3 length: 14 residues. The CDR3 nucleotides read TGTGCCAGTAGCCGCGGTGAGGCCCCAGATACGCAGTATTTT. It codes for CASSRGEAPDTQYF.

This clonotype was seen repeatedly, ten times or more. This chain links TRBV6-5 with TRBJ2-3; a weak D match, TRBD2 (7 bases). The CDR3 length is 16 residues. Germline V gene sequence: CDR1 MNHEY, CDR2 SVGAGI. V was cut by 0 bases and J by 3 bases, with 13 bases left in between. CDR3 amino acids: CASSYSRGGKTDTQYF. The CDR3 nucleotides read TGTGCCAGCAGTTACTCACGCGGGGGCAAGACAGATACGCAGTATTTT.